These 8 T cell receptor beta chains were all obtained from the same sample, sequenced in a study of blood T cell repertoires in COVID-19. The data were produced by immunoSEQ multiplex PCR, yet TCRdb's version contains in-frame clones alone and is incomplete. Here the sample spans 130,000 to 150,000 clones, under 90% being singletons. Sequenced: peripheral blood. Receptors were obtained from a human donor in a cohort sampled during active COVID-19.

On this clone itself: At the DNA level, this CDR3 is encoded by other sequences in the same sample as well. V is TRBV7-9 and J is TRBJ2-7, with D perhaps TRBD1 (6 bases). The CDR3 sequence is 14 residues long. Germline assignment: CDR1 SEHNR and CDR2 FQNEAQ (reference sequence). The V end lost 0 bases, the J end lost 0 bases, and 6 bases lay between the germline ends. The CDR3 bases are TGTGCCAGCAGCTTAGCAGGGGGCTCCTACGAGCAGTACTTC. Translation: CASSLAGGSYEQYF.

The V and J genes are TRBV28 and TRBJ2-7, with D possibly matching TRBD1 (6 bases). The germline V and J ends were trimmed by 2 bases and 7 bases, with 18 bases remaining between them. The CDR3 is made up of 15 amino acids. CDR1 is MDHEN, CDR2 SYDVKM, per germline. The CDR3 region is CASSLPRNRVREQYF. The CDR3 coding sequence is TGTGCCAGCAGTTTACCGCGAAACAGGGTGCGGGAGCAGTACTTC.

The V and J genes are TRBV7-9 and TRBJ1-1; 8 bases map to TRBD1. V was clipped by 5 bases and J by 11 bases; unmatched bases: 7. The CDR3 contains 12 residues. Germline V lookup: CDR1 SEHNR, CDR2 FQNEAQ (reference sequence). In DNA form, the CDR3 reads TGTGCCAGCAGCCTCTCGGACAGGGTCGCTTTCTTT. Its protein is CASSLSDRVAFF.

The V and J genes are TRBV29-1 and TRBJ2-5; the match to TRBD2 covers 7 bases. Per germline, CDR1 SQVTM and CDR2 ANQGSEA. Losses at the gene ends were 1 base for V and 4 bases for J; bases not matched to a gene: 6. There are 14 residues in the CDR3. CDR3 sequence (DNA): TGCAGCGTTGAAGCTAAGGGAGGGAGAGAGACCCAGTACTTC. Protein product: CSVEAKGGRETQYF. The variable domain in full, with the rest retrieved from reference TRBV29-1 and TRBJ2-5, is SAVISQKPSRDICQRGTSLTIQCQVDSQVTMMFWYRQQPGQSLTLIATANQGSEATYESGFVIDKFPISRPNLTFSTLTVSNMSPEDSSIYLCSVEAKGGRETQYFGPGTRLLVL.

The chain links TRBV5-1 to TRBJ1-2, with 8 bases that match TRBD1. V shed 0 bases, J shed 6 bases, and the junction held 7 bases outside the gene matches. The germline gives CDR1 SGHRS, CDR2 YFSETQ. The CDR3 has 15 amino acids. Here the CDR3 DNA reads TGCGCCAGCAGCTTGGCCTTCTTACAGGGGGATGGCTACACCTTC. Its translation is CASSLAFLQGDGYTF.

The chain employs TRBV19 and TRBJ1-1; 8 nucleotides align to TRBD1. V was clipped by 0 bases and J by 4 bases; unmatched bases: 4. CDR3 length: 15 residues. Per germline, CDR1 LNHDA and CDR2 SQIVND (reference sequence). The CDR3 loop is CASSIDGQGATEAFF. CDR3 in DNA: TGTGCCAGTAGTATAGACGGGCAGGGGGCCACTGAAGCTTTCTTT.

This rearrangement joins TRBV28 to TRBJ2-1, with D possibly matching TRBD2 (5 bases). Trimming pared 5 bases from V and 9 bases from J, leaving 17 bases between. This CDR3 has 14 amino acids. Per germline, CDR1 MDHEN and CDR2 SYDVKM. CDR3 bases: TGTGCCAGCAGTCTCTCCCCGTACGGGGTTGAGCAGTTCTTC. Amino acid sequence: CASSLSPYGVEQFF.

The chain has TRBV7-2 and TRBJ2-7; 8 bases match TRBD1. This CDR3 contains 14 residues. V dropped 4 bases and J dropped 5; count of bases not matched to a gene: 7. Germline V lookup: CDR1 SGHTA, CDR2 FQGNSA. CDR3 in amino acids: CASSSDREVDEQYF. The CDR3 bases are TGTGCCAGCAGCTCGGACAGGGAGGTCGACGAGCAGTACTTC.